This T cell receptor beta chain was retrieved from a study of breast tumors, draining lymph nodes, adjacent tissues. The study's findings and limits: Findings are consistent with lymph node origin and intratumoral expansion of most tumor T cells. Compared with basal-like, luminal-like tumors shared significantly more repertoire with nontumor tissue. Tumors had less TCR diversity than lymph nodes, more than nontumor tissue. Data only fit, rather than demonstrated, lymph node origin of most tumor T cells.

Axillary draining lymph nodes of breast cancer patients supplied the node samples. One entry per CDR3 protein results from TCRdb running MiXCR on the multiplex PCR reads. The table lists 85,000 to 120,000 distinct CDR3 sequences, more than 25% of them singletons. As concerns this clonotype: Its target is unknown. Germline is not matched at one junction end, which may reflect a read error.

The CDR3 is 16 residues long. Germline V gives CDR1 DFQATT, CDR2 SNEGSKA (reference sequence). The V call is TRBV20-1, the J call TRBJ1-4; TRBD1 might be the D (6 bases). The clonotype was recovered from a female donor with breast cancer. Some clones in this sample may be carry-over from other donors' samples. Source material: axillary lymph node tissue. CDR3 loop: CSARGALGQLDEQLFF. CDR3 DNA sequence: TGCAGTGCTAGAGGAGCGCTAGGACAGTTAGATGAACAACTGTTTTTC.